A selection of T cell receptor beta chains follows, all from one sample in a study of cytomegalovirus exposure and HLA in healthy donors. Assay: immunoSEQ multiplex PCR; the TCRdb copy retains only in-frame clones and omits some. Its clone listing holds tens of thousands of clones. The sequenced sample consisted of PBMCs. All receptors come from a male donor in good health and CMV-seronegative. Both conserved end residues are part of each CDR3. Fields, in order: clone size, J gene, V gene, D gene, CDR3 protein, CDR3 DNA. The D gene is left open where the match is weak. A clone size is listed for some rows: how often the clone was seen (once, few, many), or a class if it is expanded.

.,TRBJ2-3,TRBV19,TRBD2,CASSRTSGRPDTQYF,TGTGCCAGCTCCCGGACTAGCGGACGGCCAGATACGCAGTATTTT
.,TRBJ2-5,TRBV2,.,CASSELGAETQYF,TGTGCCAGCAGCGAACTAGGGGCAGAGACCCAGTACTTC
.,TRBJ2-3,TRBV7-2,TRBD2,CASSSNSGLSTDTQYF,TGTGCCAGCAGCTCCAATAGCGGGCTTAGCACAGATACGCAGTATTTT
.,TRBJ2-7,TRBV5-1,.,CASSLVGGGAYEQYF,TGCGCCAGCAGCTTGGTCGGAGGGGGCGCCTACGAGCAGTACTTC
.,TRBJ2-1,TRBV2,TRBD2,CASSEVAGYYNEQFF,TGTGCCAGCAGTGAAGTAGCGGGATACTACAATGAGCAGTTCTTC
.,TRBJ1-1,TRBV4-1,TRBD1,CASSQVHSGTGRTTEAFF,TGCGCCAGCAGCCAGGTCCATTCCGGGACAGGGAGAACAACTGAAGCTTTCTTT
.,TRBJ1-1,TRBV29-1,TRBD1,CSVDNRGMSEAFF,TGCAGCGTTGACAACAGGGGAATGTCTGAAGCTTTCTTT
.,TRBJ1-6,TRBV15,.,CATSRDSSSPLHF,TGTGCCACCAGCAGAGATAGCAGCTCACCCCTCCACTTT
.,TRBJ2-7,TRBV7-2,.,CASSFPGLEGYEQYF,TGTGCCAGCAGCTTCCCGGGACTGGAGGGGTACGAGCAGTACTTC
.,TRBJ1-6,TRBV6-5,.,CASSYSAPPNSPLHF,TGTGCCAGCAGTTACTCGGCCCCCCCGAATTCACCCCTCCACTTT
.,TRBJ2-1,TRBV5-1,TRBD2,CASSVDPTSGGAYEQFF,TGCGCCAGCAGCGTCGACCCTACTAGCGGGGGGGCCTATGAGCAGTTCTTC
.,TRBJ1-2,TRBV28,.,CASSSGLRNGYTF,TGTGCCAGCAGTTCGGGACTACGAAATGGCTACACCTTC
.,TRBJ2-3,TRBV6-5,.,CASRRPGADTQYF,TGTGCCAGCAGACGCCCTGGAGCAGATACGCAGTATTTT
.,TRBJ2-7,TRBV10-3,TRBD1,CAISEEQGRKQYF,TGTGCCATCAGTGAGGAACAGGGGCGAAAGCAGTACTTC
.,TRBJ2-2,TRBV28,TRBD1,CASSLSRGHTGELFF,TGTGCCAGCAGTTTATCCAGGGGGCACACCGGGGAGCTGTTTTTT
.,TRBJ2-5,TRBV5-1,TRBD2,CASSLLAGGETQYF,TGCGCCAGCAGCTTGTTAGCGGGGGGGGAGACCCAGTACTTC
.,TRBJ2-1,TRBV28,.,CASSPSLARQNEQFF,TGTGCCAGCAGTCCCTCTCTAGCGCGTCAAAATGAGCAGTTCTTC
.,TRBJ2-1,TRBV18,.,CASWLKRGNNEQFF,TGTGCCAGCTGGCTAAAAAGGGGAAACAATGAGCAGTTCTTC
.,TRBJ2-2,TRBV27,TRBD2,CASKTSGGTGELFF,TGTGCCAGCAAGACTAGCGGGGGCACCGGGGAGCTGTTTTTT
.,TRBJ2-7,TRBV30,.,CAWSVSGGVAYEQYF,TGTGCCTGGAGTGTTAGTGGAGGGGTGGCCTACGAGCAGTACTTC
.,TRBJ2-1,TRBV5-1,TRBD2,CASSLGLAGADNEQFF,TGCGCCAGCAGCTTGGGACTAGCGGGGGCCGACAATGAGCAGTTCTTC
.,TRBJ1-5,TRBV4-2,.,CASSQEVRGGPQPQHF,TGTGCCAGCAGCCAAGAAGTACGGGGGGGCCCTCAGCCCCAGCATTTT
.,TRBJ1-1,TRBV15,.,CATSTTPGDTEAFF,TGTGCCACCAGCACAACCCCAGGGGATACTGAAGCTTTCTTT
.,TRBJ1-1,TRBV7-2,TRBD1,CASRGQVNTEAFF,TGTGCCAGCAGGGGACAGGTTAACACTGAAGCTTTCTTT
.,TRBJ1-1,TRBV4-2,TRBD1,CASSQGDRGEAFF,TGTGCCAGCAGCCAAGGCGACAGGGGCGAAGCTTTCTTT
.,TRBJ2-6,TRBV28,.,CATAGQSSGANVLTF,TGTGCCACCGCGGGACAGAGCTCTGGGGCCAACGTCCTGACTTTC
.,TRBJ2-1,TRBV9,TRBD2,CASSVLSGTNEQFF,TGTGCCAGCAGCGTGTTAAGCGGGACCAATGAGCAGTTCTTC
.,TRBJ2-1,TRBV11-1,.,CASSLGSVYSYNEQFF,TGTGCCAGCAGCTTAGGAAGCGTTTACTCCTACAATGAGCAGTTCTTC
.,TRBJ2-7,TRBV6-5,TRBD1,CASSYGDRGAHEQYF,TGTGCCAGCAGTTACGGGGACAGGGGGGCCCACGAGCAGTACTTC
.,TRBJ2-3,TRBV18,TRBD2,CASSLSGSPSTDTQYF,TGTGCCAGCTCACTCAGCGGGAGCCCTAGCACAGATACGCAGTATTTT
.,TRBJ1-5,TRBV7-8,.,CASSPILGNQPQHF,TGTGCCAGCAGCCCTATCTTAGGCAATCAGCCCCAGCATTTT
.,TRBJ1-3,TRBV29-1,.,CSVEDYWGHGGTSGNTIYF,TGCAGCGTTGAAGATTATTGGGGACACGGGGGGACCTCTGGAAACACCATATATTTT
.,TRBJ2-1,TRBV19,.,CASSLQGFAGQMNEQFF,TGTGCCAGTAGTTTACAGGGTTTTGCGGGTCAAATGAATGAGCAGTTCTTC
.,TRBJ2-5,TRBV7-9,.,CASQYTSQETQYF,TGTGCCAGCCAATACACCTCCCAAGAGACCCAGTACTTC
.,TRBJ2-1,TRBV18,.,CASSPPGQSSYNEQFF,TGTGCCAGCTCACCACCCGGACAAAGCTCCTACAATGAGCAGTTCTTC
.,TRBJ2-5,TRBV28,.,CASSTTWENQYF,TGTGCCAGCAGTACCACGTGGGAGAACCAGTACTTC
.,TRBJ2-2,TRBV5-8,.,CASSLIGVSGELFF,TGTGCCAGCAGCTTGATAGGGGTATCCGGGGAGCTGTTTTTT
.,TRBJ2-5,TRBV12-5,TRBD2,CASGLTSAGEETQYF,TGTGCTAGTGGTTTGACATCGGCGGGGGAAGAGACCCAGTACTTC
.,TRBJ2-1,TRBV7-9,TRBD1,CASSFPTGGPDNEQFF,TGTGCCAGCAGCTTCCCGACAGGGGGTCCCGACAATGAGCAGTTCTTC
.,TRBJ2-7,TRBV4-3,TRBD1,CASSQRTGDDEQYF,TGCGCCAGCAGCCAACGGACAGGGGACGACGAGCAGTACTTC
.,TRBJ1-6,TRBV28,.,CASRGGQPGTLHF,TGTGCCAGCAGGGGTGGACAGCCGGGCACCCTCCACTTT
.,TRBJ2-1,TRBV7-2,.,CASSPTGTLGAEQFF,TGTGCCAGCAGCCCCACCGGGACCTTGGGGGCTGAGCAGTTCTTC
.,TRBJ1-4,TRBV7-2,TRBD1,CASSFNHGTGANEKLFF,TGTGCCAGCAGCTTCAACCACGGGACAGGGGCTAATGAAAAACTGTTTTTT
.,TRBJ2-7,TRBV4-1,.,CASSQEERGAYEQYF,TGCGCCAGCAGCCAAGAAGAAAGGGGTGCCTACGAGCAGTACTTC
.,TRBJ1-4,TRBV10-2,.,CASSEAQGSSEKLFF,TGCGCCAGCAGTGAGGCACAGGGAAGCAGTGAAAAACTGTTTTTT
.,TRBJ2-5,TRBV5-1,.,CASSLGSGLETQYF,TGCGCCAGCAGCTTGGGGAGCGGGCTAGAGACCCAGTACTTC
.,TRBJ1-2,TRBV9,TRBD1,CASGPTGEYGYTF,TGTGCCAGCGGCCCGACAGGGGAATATGGCTACACCTTC
.,TRBJ2-7,TRBV5-4,TRBD1,CASSLDGQGTYEQYF,TGTGCCAGCAGCTTGGACGGACAGGGGACCTACGAGCAGTACTTC
medium-sized,TRBJ1-4,TRBV9,.,CASSERSGQSNEKLFF,TGTGCCAGCAGCGAGAGGTCCGGACAGAGTAATGAAAAACTGTTTTTT
medium-sized,TRBJ2-7,TRBV27,.,CASSGQSSSYEQYF,TGTGCCAGCAGCGGACAGTCGAGCTCCTACGAGCAGTACTTC
.,TRBJ1-6,TRBV28,.,CASSPRGSSYNSPLHF,TGTGCCAGCAGCCCTAGGGGGAGCTCCTATAATTCACCCCTCCACTTT
.,TRBJ1-5,TRBV18,.,CASSPASVRNQPQHF,TGTGCCAGCTCCCCCGCATCGGTACGCAATCAGCCCCAGCATTTT
.,TRBJ2-5,TRBV29-1,.,CSVHPGAAETQYF,TGCAGCGTTCATCCGGGAGCCGCGGAGACCCAGTACTTC
.,TRBJ1-1,TRBV14,.,CASSQAAEAFF,TGTGCCAGCAGCCAAGCGGCTGAAGCTTTCTTT
.,TRBJ2-7,TRBV28,.,CASSFYRSAYEQYF,TGTGCCAGCAGTTTTTACCGGAGCGCCTACGAGCAGTACTTC
.,TRBJ2-7,TRBV9,.,CASSVNALANAYEQYF,TGTGCCAGCAGCGTAAACGCGCTAGCGAACGCCTACGAGCAGTACTTC
.,TRBJ2-3,TRBV7-9,TRBD1,CAVEGQGPDTQYF,TGTGCCGTGGAAGGACAGGGGCCAGATACGCAGTATTTT
.,TRBJ1-1,TRBV11-2,.,CASSLGVSQYTEAFF,TGTGCCAGCAGCTTAGGTGTCAGTCAGTACACTGAAGCTTTCTTT
.,TRBJ2-3,TRBV19,.,CASSKNLGRTSQADTQYF,TGTGCCAGTAGTAAGAATCTCGGCCGGACATCACAGGCAGATACGCAGTATTTT